The clone carrying this T cell receptor beta chain was seen at least ten times. This sample was taken from a study of T cells in Graves' hyperthyroidism and ophthalmopathy. Study information: Prior to any treatment, at the point of initial diagnosis, peripheral blood was collected.

Uncontrolled infections, other autoimmune diseases, pregnancy or lactation led to exclusion of patients. Used for diagnoses were clinical symptoms, serum thyroxine and TRAb, thyroid ultrasound and orbital computed tomography. TCR beta CDR3 region amplification was performed from RNA transcripts. A first-round RT-PCR of the TCR CDR3 used the HTBI primer set. Using its own MiXCR run on the multiplex PCR reads, TCRdb lists one record per CDR3 protein. This repertoire shows under 400,000 distinct CDR3 sequences, around 20% found once; its top ten account for around half. Per germline, CDR1 MGHDK and CDR2 SYGVNS. This CDR3 is built from 14 residues. Trimming took off 4 bases at V and 6 bases at J, with 13 bases between the two ends.

This TCR was recovered from a woman aged 50 to 65 with Graves' hyperthyroidism. The sequencing sample was made of blood. The V gene is TRBV25-1, the J gene TRBJ2-4; tentatively, D is TRBD2 (5 bases). This chain's CDR3 is CASSASAEGNIQYF. In nucleotides, the CDR3 is TGTGCCAGCAGTGCCAGCGCCGAGGGAAACATTCAGTACTTC.